These 32 T cell receptor beta chains share one sample of origin, sequenced in a study of shared clonotypes between healthy human individuals. Generated by immunoSEQ multiplex PCR, the TCRdb table keeps only in-frame clones and is missing some. This table holds about 490,000 clones, approximately 81% found once. The specimen was PBMCs. The receptors were gathered from a middle-aged woman in good health. Some clones in this sample may be carry-over from other donors' samples.

This clone occurred a few times. A much larger clonotype is one base distant, so this may be a read error. The V call is TRBV7-2, the J call TRBJ2-7, with 10 bases identical to TRBD2. V dropped 6 bases and J dropped 2; count of bases not matched to a gene: 10. CDR3 size: 16 residues. Germline V lookup: CDR1 SGHTA, CDR2 FQGNSA. Here the CDR3 DNA reads TGTGCCAGCAGTTACCAGCGGCTAGCGGGAGCCTACGAGCAGTACTTC. Protein sequence: CASSYQRLAGAYEQYF.

The gene calls are TRBV5-1 and TRBJ2-3; 9 bases are shared with TRBD2. CDR1 and CDR2 (germline): SGHRS, YFSETQ. The CDR3 covers 14 residues. J gave up 2 bases and V 5 bases, and 3 bases lay outside the gene matches. CDR3: CASRPSGTTDTQYF. The CDR3 nucleotides read TGCGCCAGCAGGCCTAGCGGGACCACAGATACGCAGTATTTT.

The chain recombines TRBV30 with TRBJ1-4; TRBD1 might be the D (5 bases). Trimming pared 7 bases from V and 4 bases from J, leaving 28 bases between. The CDR3 has 18 amino acids. Germline V gives CDR1 GTSNPN, CDR2 SVGIG (reference sequence). CDR3 region: CASRAPPGRGMINEKLFF. DNA for the CDR3: TGTGCCTCACGGGCACCTCCGGGACGAGGCATGATTAATGAAAAACTGTTTTTT.

This clone was recorded a few times. The gene calls are TRBV23-1 and TRBJ1-4, with 9 bases identical to TRBD1. TRBV23-1 is classed as an ORF, of uncertain function. The trim removed 3 bases at V and 0 bases at J, leaving 14 bases unmatched. CDR3 length equals 20 residues. The CDR3 DNA sequence: TGCGCCAGCAGTCAGCCTCCGGGACAGGGTGAATCTGCAACTAATGAAAAACTGTTTTTT. Translated: CASSQPPGQGESATNEKLFF.

The chain couples TRBV7-3 to TRBJ2-1; TRBD2 matches at 8 bases. Germline lookup yields CDR1 SGHTA and CDR2 FQGTGA. Trimming at V came to 2 bases and at J to 15 bases, leaving 9 bases not matched to a gene. This CDR3 has 13 residues. The CDR3 region has the DNA TGTGCCAGCAGCTTATTGGCGGGAGGCCGCTGGTTCTTC. Its protein product is CASSLLAGGRWFF.

The rearrangement joins TRBV28 to TRBJ1-2; unclear D gene. Trimming pared 4 bases from V and 8 bases from J, leaving 14 bases between. Germline loops: CDR1 MDHEN, CDR2 SYDVKM. The CDR3 has 13 amino acids. The CDR3 here is CASSSDSLRGYTF. The CDR3 DNA follows: TGTGCCAGCAGTTCCGACTCGCTTCGCGGCTACACCTTC.

This chain links TRBV30 with TRBJ2-7, with TRBD1 matching over 7 bases. The germline CDR1 and CDR2 sequences are GTSNPN and SVGIG (reference sequence). The CDR3 has 14 residues. V gave up 3 bases and J gave up 2 bases; unmatched junction bases: 7. CDR3 loop: CAWSAGTETYEQYF. In DNA, the CDR3 is TGTGCCTGGAGCGCCGGGACAGAAACCTACGAGCAGTACTTC.

As to this clone: With a far larger clone one base away, a read error is the likely cause. The chain carries TRBV30 and TRBJ2-7, with TRBD2 as a possible D gene (5 bases). The V gene's germline CDR1 is GTSNPN and CDR2 SVGIG (reference sequence). Trimming took 0 bases from V and 2 from J, leaving 8 bases between them. This CDR3 spans 13 amino acids. CDR3 region: CAWSVTEAYEQYF. CDR3 nucleotide sequence: TGTGCCTGGAGTGTCACGGAGGCCTACGAGCAGTACTTC.

This sequence joins TRBV4-1 and TRBJ2-1; 10 bases are a match to TRBD2. The V segment lost 4 bases and the J segment 0 bases; nucleotides outside the gene matches: 15. Germline values: CDR1 MGHRA, CDR2 YSYEKL. The CDR3 extends over 20 amino acids. CDR3 protein: CASSPYLWKREGHSYNEQFF. CDR3 bases: TGCGCCAGCAGCCCCTATTTGTGGAAGCGGGAGGGCCACTCCTACAATGAGCAGTTCTTC.

Here the CDR3 DNA reads TGTGCCAGCTCACCAAACCTCATCGGGACGGGGGCAGGCATGAATACGCAGTATTTT. It codes for CASSPNLIGTGAGMNTQYF. This chain uses TRBV18 with TRBJ2-3; D might be TRBD1 or TRBD2, each matching 6 bases. Germline V CDR1 and CDR2: KGHSH, LQKENI. The CDR3 consists of 19 residues. The V gene lost 2 bases and the J gene lost 7 bases, with 28 bases spanning the gap.

The table lists this clone with a count of one. This sequence joins TRBV5-1 and TRBJ2-1; D not certain. The CDR3 consists of 14 residues. The germline V and J ends were trimmed by 0 bases and 4 bases, with 8 bases remaining between them. Looked up from germline, CDR1 is SGHRS and CDR2 is YFSETQ. DNA of the CDR3: TGCGCCAGCAGCTTGGATTCGAGGTACAATGAGCAGTTCTTC. Residues: CASSLDSRYNEQFF. The full variable domain, in which reference TRBV5-1 and TRBJ2-1 provide the parts outside the CDR3, is KAGVTQTPRYLIKTRGQQVTLSCSPISGHRSVSWYQQTPGQGLQFLFEYFSETQRNKGNFPGRFSGRQFSNSRSEMNVSTLELGDSALYLCASSLDSRYNEQFFGPGTRLTVL.

This chain joins TRBV5-6 and TRBJ2-3; D call uncertain. The ends were cut back, 3 bases at V and 5 bases at J, with 10 bases in the middle. Per the germline V gene, CDR1 is SGHDT and CDR2 is YYEEEE. The CDR3 sequence is 13 residues long. In DNA form, the CDR3 reads TGTGCCAGCAGCTCGTCCAATGAAGATACGCAGTATTTT. Translated: CASSSSNEDTQYF.

The V and J genes are TRBV28 and TRBJ2-7; 10 bases line up with TRBD1. This CDR3 is 15 amino acids long. Losses at the gene ends were 6 bases for V and 1 base for J; bases not matched to a gene: 6. Germline lookup yields CDR1 MDHEN and CDR2 SYDVKM. The DNA of the CDR3 is TGTGCCAGCAGCTCGGGACAGGGGAATTCCTACGAGCAGTACTTC. This gives the protein CASSSGQGNSYEQYF.

CDR3 sequence: CASSLRDRGGEQYF. CDR3 bases: TGTGCCAGCAGCCTAAGGGACAGGGGGGGCGAGCAGTACTTC. The V gene is TRBV11-2, the J gene TRBJ2-7; 11 bases align to TRBD1. CDR1 is SGHAT, CDR2 FQNNGV, per germline. The J segment lost 6 bases and the V segment lost 5 bases, leaving 6 bases of the junction unmatched. There are 14 residues in the CDR3.

This clone appeared a single time. The V and J genes are TRBV5-1 and TRBJ2-7; unclear D gene. The CDR3 length is 15 residues. V was trimmed by 1 base and J by 6 bases, leaving 17 bases between them. Germline values: CDR1 SGHRS, CDR2 YFSETQ. The CDR3 loop is CASSLRLAGPGEQYF. CDR3 sequence (DNA): TGCGCCAGCAGCTTGCGTTTAGCCGGACCGGGCGAGCAGTACTTC.

The genes are TRBV5-6 and TRBJ2-5; D might be TRBD1 or TRBD2, each matching 6 bases. Germline values: CDR1 SGHDT, CDR2 YYEEEE. This CDR3 contains 14 residues. The V and J ends lost 4 bases and 2 bases respectively, with 12 bases between them. CDR3 nucleotide sequence: TGTGCCAGCAGCCCCCGGGGGCTTCAAGAGACCCAGTACTTC. Encoded protein: CASSPRGLQETQYF.

This clone was found a few times. The CDR3 DNA reads TGTGCCAGCTCACCGAATGCTCCGGAGGGATATGAAAAACTGTTTTTT. It codes for CASSPNAPEGYEKLFF. The rearrangement joins TRBV18 to TRBJ1-4; D is undetermined. Trimming took 3 bases from V and 6 from J, leaving 17 bases between them. CDR1 and CDR2 from the germline V gene are KGHSH and LQKENI. The CDR3 spans 16 residues.

This clone was observed at least ten times. This chain uses TRBV2 with TRBJ2-6; no clear D gene. CDR1 and CDR2 from the germline V gene are SNHLY and FYNNEI. Trimming took off 7 bases at V and 1 base at J, with 11 bases between the two ends. The CDR3 covers 15 residues. The CDR3 DNA follows: TGTGCCAGCACCTCGGAAGGGTCTGGGGCCAACGTCCTGACTTTC. Translating gives CASTSEGSGANVLTF.

The chain carries TRBV25-1 and TRBJ2-2, with a tentative D call TRBD2 (6 bases). V dropped 6 bases and J dropped 1 base, with 9 bases sitting between them. The CDR3 sequence is 14 residues long. Germline CDR1 is MGHDK and CDR2 is SYGVNS. The CDR3 coding sequence is TGTGCCAGCAGAATTAGCGGGAACACCGGGGAGCTGTTTTTT. It yields the protein CASRISGNTGELFF.

This clone was seen a handful of times. The gene calls are TRBV4-3 and TRBJ2-6; no firm D call. CDR3 size: 16 residues. Trimming removed 0 bases at V and 0 bases at J, with 6 bases between. Germline CDR1 LGHNA, CDR2 YSLEER. The CDR3 sequence: CASSQDSSSGANVLTF. The CDR3 nucleotides are TGCGCCAGCAGCCAAGATAGCAGCTCTGGGGCCAACGTCCTGACTTTC.

The chain uses TRBV5-6 and TRBJ2-5; 7 nucleotides agree with TRBD2. The CDR3 spans 15 residues. Germline V lookup: CDR1 SGHDT, CDR2 YYEEEE. V lost 0 bases to trimming and J lost 4 bases; unmatched junction nucleotides: 6. The CDR3 sequence: CASSLGQRGGETQYF. CDR3 sequence (DNA): TGTGCCAGCAGCTTGGGCCAGCGCGGGGGAGAGACCCAGTACTTC.

This rearrangement joins TRBV5-4 to TRBJ1-4, with a tentative D call TRBD1 (5 bases). Trimming pared 1 base from V and 7 bases from J, leaving 11 bases between. The V gene's germline CDR1 is SGHNT and CDR2 YYREEE (reference sequence). The CDR3 covers 14 residues. The chain's CDR3 is CASSLRGGSEKLFF. The CDR3 DNA follows: TGTGCCAGCAGCTTGAGGGGAGGGAGTGAAAAACTGTTTTTT.

V usage is TRBV7-8 and J usage is TRBJ2-7, with D hard to call. The CDR3 contains 15 residues. Germline CDR1 is SGHVS and CDR2 is FQNEAQ. Trimming removed 6 bases from V and 0 bases from J, with 15 bases in between. The CDR3 spells CASRDPGEPSYEQYF. The CDR3 nucleotides are TGTGCCAGCAGGGACCCCGGCGAACCCTCCTACGAGCAGTACTTC. The complete variable domain, with remaining parts taken from reference TRBV7-8 and TRBJ2-7, reads GAGVSQSPRYKVAKRGQDVALRCDPISGHVSLFWYQQALGQGPEFLTYFQNEAQLDKSGLPSDRFFAERPEGSVSTLKIQRTQQEDSAVYLCASRDPGEPSYEQYFGPGTRLTVT.

As concerns this clone: This likely traces to a read error, being one base from a far larger clone. The conserved phenylalanine or tryptophan is not found at the CDR3 terminus, so this likely reflects a read error. The V and J genes are TRBV28 and TRBJ1-2; 8 bases are a match to TRBD1. The CDR3 runs 14 residues. CDR1 and CDR2 from the germline V gene are MDHEN and SYDVKM. J was trimmed by 4 bases and V by 2 bases; bases with no gene match: 3. CDR3 region: CASSLIGTGYGYTL. CDR3 bases: TGTGCCAGCAGTTTAATAGGGACAGGCTATGGCTACACCCTC.

CDR3 residues: CASSVKRGPTLSKDTIYF. CDR3 nucleotide sequence: TGTGCCAGCAGCGTGAAGAGGGGCCCTACATTGTCTAAGGACACCATATATTTT. The chain is built from TRBV9 and TRBJ1-3; weak D call: TRBD1 (5 bases). Trimming took off 2 bases at V and 8 bases at J, with 26 bases between the two ends. There are 18 residues in the CDR3. The germline V gene encodes CDR1 SGDLS and CDR2 YYNGEE.

The V call is TRBV5-4, the J call TRBJ2-7; D gene uncertain. Germline CDR1 reads SGHNT; CDR2 reads YYREEE (reference sequence). The CDR3 has 12 residues. V lost 0 bases to trimming and J lost 3 bases, with 4 bases between them. CDR3 sequence (DNA): TGTGCCAGCAGCTTGGACGGCTACGAGCAGTACTTC. Its protein product is CASSLDGYEQYF.

This clone appeared a single time. The chain couples TRBV4-1 to TRBJ1-1, with TRBD1 matching 8 bases. The CDR3 runs 13 residues. V lost 2 bases and J lost 11; bases outside the gene matches: 7. In germline, CDR1 is MGHRA, CDR2 YSYEKL. As DNA, the CDR3 is TGCGCCAGCAGCCAACCGGGACAGGATGAGGCTTTCTTT. It encodes CASSQPGQDEAFF.

This clone was recorded once. This rearrangement joins TRBV28 to TRBJ2-7, with D uncertain. In germline, CDR1 is MDHEN, CDR2 SYDVKM. This CDR3 comprises 14 residues. V was cut by 1 base and J by 2 bases, with 9 bases left in between. The CDR3 loop is CASSLFGGPYEQYF. CDR3 nucleotide sequence: TGTGCCAGCAGTTTATTCGGCGGCCCCTACGAGCAGTACTTC.

Points on this clone: A far larger clone is one base from this, pointing to a likely read error. The chain has TRBV28 and TRBJ1-2, with TRBD1 as a possible D gene (6 bases). There are 12 residues in the CDR3. The germline gives CDR1 MDHEN, CDR2 SYDVKM. This CDR3 reads CASSSQGSGHTF. CDR3 coding DNA: TGTGCCAGCAGTTCACAGGGATCTGGCCACACCTTC.

This clone has only a few counts. Since a far larger clone is one base different, this is likely a read error. This chain links TRBV5-6 with TRBJ1-1, with D perhaps matching TRBD1 (5 bases). The CDR3 is 15 amino acids. CDR1 is SGHDT, CDR2 YYEEEE, per germline. CDR3 coding DNA: TGTGCCAGCAGCTTGGGACAACGACAGAGGCGGGAAGCTTCCTTT. Protein product: CASSLGQRQRREASF.

This clone was observed many times. The rearrangement joins TRBV19 to TRBJ1-2, with 8 bases that match TRBD1. The germline V gene encodes CDR1 LNHDA and CDR2 SQIVND (reference sequence). V was clipped by 8 bases and J by 5 bases; unmatched bases: 7. The CDR3 covers 13 residues. The CDR3, as DNA: TGTGCCAGTCGACAGGGGCAGGCTTATGGCTACACCTTC. It codes for CASRQGQAYGYTF.

Of note for this clone: With only one base between it and a far larger clone, this is likely a read error. The chain links TRBV5-1 to TRBJ1-1; 8 bases line up with TRBD1. CDR1 and CDR2 (germline): SGHRS, YFSETQ. CDR3 length: 15 amino acids. V was pared by 3 bases and J by 0 bases, with 4 bases of the junction left unmatched. The CDR3 bases are TGCGCCAGCAGCTGGACAGGGCCGGTGAACACTGAAGCTTTCTTT. It encodes CASSWTGPVNTEAFF.